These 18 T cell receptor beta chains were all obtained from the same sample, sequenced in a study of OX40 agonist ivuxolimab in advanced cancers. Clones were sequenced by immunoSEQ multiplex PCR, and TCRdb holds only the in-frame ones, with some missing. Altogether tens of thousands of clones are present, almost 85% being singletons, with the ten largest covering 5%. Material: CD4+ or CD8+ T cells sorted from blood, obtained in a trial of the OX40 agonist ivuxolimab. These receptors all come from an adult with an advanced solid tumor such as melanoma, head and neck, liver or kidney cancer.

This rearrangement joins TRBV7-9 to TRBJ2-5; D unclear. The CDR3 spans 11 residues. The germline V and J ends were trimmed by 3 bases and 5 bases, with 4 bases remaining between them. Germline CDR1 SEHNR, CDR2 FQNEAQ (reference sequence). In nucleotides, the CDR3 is TGTGCCAGCAGCTTCTACGAGACCCAGTACTTC. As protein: CASSFYETQYF.

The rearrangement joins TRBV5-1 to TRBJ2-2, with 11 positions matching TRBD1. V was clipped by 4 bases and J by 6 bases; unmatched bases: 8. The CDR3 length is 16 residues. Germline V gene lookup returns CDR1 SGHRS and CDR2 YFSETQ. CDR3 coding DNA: TGCGCCAGCAGCCAAGGACAGGGGGCGCTTTCCGGGGAGCTGTTTTTT. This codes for CASSQGQGALSGELFF.

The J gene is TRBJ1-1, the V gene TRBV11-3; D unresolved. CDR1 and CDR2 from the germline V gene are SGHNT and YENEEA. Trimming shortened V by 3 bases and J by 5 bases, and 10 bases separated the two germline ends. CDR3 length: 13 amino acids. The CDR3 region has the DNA TGTGCCAGCAGCTTTTCACGGGAAACTGAAGCTTTCTTT. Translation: CASSFSRETEAFF.

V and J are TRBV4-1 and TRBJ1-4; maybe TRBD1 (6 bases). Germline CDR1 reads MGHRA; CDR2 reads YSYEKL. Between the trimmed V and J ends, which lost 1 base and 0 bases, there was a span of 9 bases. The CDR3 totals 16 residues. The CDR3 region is CASSQGTVATNEKLFF. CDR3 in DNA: TGCGCCAGCAGCCAAGGGACAGTTGCAACTAATGAAAAACTGTTTTTT.

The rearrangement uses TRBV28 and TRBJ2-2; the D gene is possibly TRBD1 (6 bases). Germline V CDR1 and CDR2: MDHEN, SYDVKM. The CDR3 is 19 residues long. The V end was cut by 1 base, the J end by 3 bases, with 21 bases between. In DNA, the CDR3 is TGTGCCAGCAGTTTATTATTTGGGACCAGGGGTGGGGACACCGGGGAGCTGTTTTTT. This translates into CASSLLFGTRGGDTGELFF.

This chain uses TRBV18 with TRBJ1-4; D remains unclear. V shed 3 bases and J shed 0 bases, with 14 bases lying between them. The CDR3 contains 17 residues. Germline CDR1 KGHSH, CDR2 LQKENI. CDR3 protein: CASSPFDVASTNEKLFF. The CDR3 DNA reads TGTGCCAGCTCACCGTTCGACGTGGCTTCAACTAATGAAAAACTGTTTTTT.

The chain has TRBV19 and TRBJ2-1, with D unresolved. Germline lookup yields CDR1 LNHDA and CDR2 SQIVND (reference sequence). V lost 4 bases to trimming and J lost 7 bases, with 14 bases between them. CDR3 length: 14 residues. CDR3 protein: CASSTPEIWNEQFF. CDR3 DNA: TGTGCCAGTAGTACCCCAGAGATCTGGAATGAGCAGTTCTTC.

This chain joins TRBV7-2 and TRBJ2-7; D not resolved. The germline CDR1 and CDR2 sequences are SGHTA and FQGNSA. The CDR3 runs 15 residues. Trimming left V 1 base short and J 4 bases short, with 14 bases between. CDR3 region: CASSLDLVTLYEQYF. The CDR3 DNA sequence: TGTGCCAGCAGCTTAGATCTCGTCACGTTATACGAGCAGTACTTC.

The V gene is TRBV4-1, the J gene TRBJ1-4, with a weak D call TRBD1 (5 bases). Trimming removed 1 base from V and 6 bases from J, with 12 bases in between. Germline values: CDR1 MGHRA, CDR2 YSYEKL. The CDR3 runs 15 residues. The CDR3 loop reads CASSQAGTSDEKLFF. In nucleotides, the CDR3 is TGCGCCAGCAGCCAAGCCGGGACGTCCGATGAAAAACTGTTTTTT.

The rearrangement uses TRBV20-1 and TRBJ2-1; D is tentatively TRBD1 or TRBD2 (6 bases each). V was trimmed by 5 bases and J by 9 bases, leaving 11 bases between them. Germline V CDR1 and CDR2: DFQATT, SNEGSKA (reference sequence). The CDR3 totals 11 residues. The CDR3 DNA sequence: TGCAGTGCTCGAGGGGGGCGTGAGCAGTTCTTC. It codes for CSARGGREQFF.

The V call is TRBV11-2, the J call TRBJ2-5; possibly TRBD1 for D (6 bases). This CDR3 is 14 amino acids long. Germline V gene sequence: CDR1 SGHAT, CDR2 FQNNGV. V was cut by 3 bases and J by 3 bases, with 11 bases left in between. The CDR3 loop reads CASSFTTGKETQYF. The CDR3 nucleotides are TGTGCCAGCAGCTTTACGACAGGCAAAGAGACCCAGTACTTC.

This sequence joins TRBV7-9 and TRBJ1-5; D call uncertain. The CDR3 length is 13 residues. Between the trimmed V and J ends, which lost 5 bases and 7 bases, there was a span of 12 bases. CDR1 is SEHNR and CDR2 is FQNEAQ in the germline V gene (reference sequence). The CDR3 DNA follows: TGTGCCAGCAGCCTAAGTAGAGGGCAGCCCCAGCATTTT. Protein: CASSLSRGQPQHF.

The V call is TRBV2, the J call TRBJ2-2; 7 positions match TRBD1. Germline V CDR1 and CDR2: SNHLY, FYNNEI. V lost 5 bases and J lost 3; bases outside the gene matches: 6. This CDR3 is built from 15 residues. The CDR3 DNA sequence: TGTGCCAGCAGTTTGACAGGGAGAGACACCGGGGAGCTGTTTTTT. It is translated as CASSLTGRDTGELFF.

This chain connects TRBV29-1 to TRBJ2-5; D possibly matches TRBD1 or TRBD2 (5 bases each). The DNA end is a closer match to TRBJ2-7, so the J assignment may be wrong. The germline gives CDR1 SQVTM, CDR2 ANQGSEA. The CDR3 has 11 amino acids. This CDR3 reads CSARDHYEQYF. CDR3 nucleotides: TGCAGCGCGAGGGACCACTACGAGCAGTACTTC.

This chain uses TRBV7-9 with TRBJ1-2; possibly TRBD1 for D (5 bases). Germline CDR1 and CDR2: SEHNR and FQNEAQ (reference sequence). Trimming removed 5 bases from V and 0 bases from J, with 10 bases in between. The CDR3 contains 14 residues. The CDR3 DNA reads TGTGCCAGCAGCGGGGGGATGGCTAACTATGGCTACACCTTC. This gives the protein CASSGGMANYGYTF.

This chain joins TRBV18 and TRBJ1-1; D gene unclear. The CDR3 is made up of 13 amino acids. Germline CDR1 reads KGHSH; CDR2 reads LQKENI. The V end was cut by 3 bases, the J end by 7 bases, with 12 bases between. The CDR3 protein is CASSPGEQLEAFF. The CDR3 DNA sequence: TGTGCCAGCTCACCCGGGGAACAGCTTGAAGCTTTCTTT.

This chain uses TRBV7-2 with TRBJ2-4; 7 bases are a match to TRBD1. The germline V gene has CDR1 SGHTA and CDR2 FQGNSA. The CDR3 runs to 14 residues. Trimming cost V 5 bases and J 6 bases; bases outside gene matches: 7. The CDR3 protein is CASSRQGMGNIQYF. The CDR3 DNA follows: TGTGCCAGCAGCCGACAGGGAATGGGAAACATTCAGTACTTC.

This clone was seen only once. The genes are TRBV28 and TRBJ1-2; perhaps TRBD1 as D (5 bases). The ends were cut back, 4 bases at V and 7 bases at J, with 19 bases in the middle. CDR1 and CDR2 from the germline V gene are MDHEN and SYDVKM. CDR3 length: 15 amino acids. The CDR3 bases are TGTGCCAGCAGTTCCGCCGGGGGGGTAGAGCGTGGCTACACCTTC. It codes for CASSSAGGVERGYTF.